The 2 T cell receptor beta chains below all came from one sample that was sequenced in a study of T cells after posttransplantation cyclophosphamide. TCRdb keeps only in-frame clones here, not all; method: immunoSEQ multiplex PCR. Sampling found about 24,000 clones, none seen once. The sequencing input was PBMCs. These TCRs come from an older woman in good health, CMV-negative, and a related stem cell transplant donor.

In its sample, this clone was seen a few times. CDR3 residues: CASSPRTKNNEQFF. As DNA, the CDR3 is TGTGCCAGCAGTCCTCGGACAAAGAACAATGAGCAGTTCTTC. The chain recombines TRBV6-5 with TRBJ2-1; D possibly corresponds to TRBD1 (5 bases). V was trimmed by 5 bases and J by 5 bases, leaving 13 bases between them. This CDR3 region has 14 residues. Germline CDR1 reads MNHEY; CDR2 reads SVGAGI.

This clone was seen many times. The CDR3 spells CASSSGQGGVYEQYF. DNA of the CDR3: TGCGCCAGCAGCTCAGGACAGGGTGGGGTCTACGAGCAGTACTTC. The chain combines TRBV5-1 with TRBJ2-7, with 8 positions matching TRBD1. Losses at the gene ends were 3 bases for V and 3 bases for J; bases not matched to a gene: 8. The CDR3 is 15 amino acids. Germline CDR1 SGHRS, CDR2 YFSETQ.